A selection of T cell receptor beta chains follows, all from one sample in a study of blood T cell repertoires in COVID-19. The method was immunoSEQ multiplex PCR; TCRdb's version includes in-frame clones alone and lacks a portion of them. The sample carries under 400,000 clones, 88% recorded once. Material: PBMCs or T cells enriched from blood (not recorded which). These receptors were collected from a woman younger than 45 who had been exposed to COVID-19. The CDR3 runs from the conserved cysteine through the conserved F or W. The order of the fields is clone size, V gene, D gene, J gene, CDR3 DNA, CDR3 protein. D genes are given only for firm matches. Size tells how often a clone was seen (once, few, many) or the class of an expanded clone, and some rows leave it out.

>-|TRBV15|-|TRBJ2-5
TGTGCCGCGAGGGAGGGGGGACAAGAGACCCAGTACTTC
CAAREGGQETQYF
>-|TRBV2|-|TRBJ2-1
TGTGCCAGCAGGGAAAGGGGGGAGACTAGCAACTACAATGAGCAGTTCTTC
CASRERGETSNYNEQFF
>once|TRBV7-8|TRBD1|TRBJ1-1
TGTGCCAGCAGCTTACAGGGGGACTCCCCTGAAGCTTTCTTT
CASSLQGDSPEAFF
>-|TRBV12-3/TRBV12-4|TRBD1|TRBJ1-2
TGTGCCAGCAGCAGACAGGGGTCTGGCTACACCTTC
CASSRQGSGYTF
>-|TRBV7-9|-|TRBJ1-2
TGTGCCAGCAGCTTAGCCATGGGGCCAGCTGGTGGCTACACCTTC
CASSLAMGPAGGYTF
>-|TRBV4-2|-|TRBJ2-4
TGTGCCAGCAGCCAAGATTGGGCGGGGGAGGGGGACATTCAGTACTTC
CASSQDWAGEGDIQYF
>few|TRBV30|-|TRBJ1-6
TGTGCCTGGAGACACAGGGATAATTCACCCCTCCACTTT
CAWRHRDNSPLHF
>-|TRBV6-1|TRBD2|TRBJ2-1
TGTGCCAGCAGTGAACCGCCGGGACTAGCGGATAGCAGTCTCTTC
CASSEPPGLADSSLF
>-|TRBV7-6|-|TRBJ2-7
TGTGCCAGCAGCTTTAAAGACTCGACCGACTACGAGCAGTACTTC
CASSFKDSTDYEQYF
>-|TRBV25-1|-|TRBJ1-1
TGTGCCAGCACCCCCACTGGTCGGAACACTGAAGCTTTCTTT
CASTPTGRNTEAFF
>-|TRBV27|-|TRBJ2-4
TGTGCCAGCAGTGGCCGCCCTGCCAAAAACATTCAGTACTTC
CASSGRPAKNIQYF
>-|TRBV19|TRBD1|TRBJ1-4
TGTGCCAGTAGATGGACAGGACCTCTACCCGCGAAAAATGAAAAACTGTTTTTT
CASRWTGPLPAKNEKLFF
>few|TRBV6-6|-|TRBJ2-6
TGTGCCAGCAGTCGAAATCAGGGTCGTAGCTCTGGGGCCAACGTCCTGACTTTC
CASSRNQGRSSGANVLTF
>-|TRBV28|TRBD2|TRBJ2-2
TGTGCCAGCAGTCGGACTAGCGGGACGGGCGGGGAGCTGTTTTTT
CASSRTSGTGGELFF
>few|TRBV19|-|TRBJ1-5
TGTGCCAGTAGTCCCCGCCGGGTGGGGGCTATGAGCAATCAGCCCCAGCATTTT
CASSPRRVGAMSNQPQHF
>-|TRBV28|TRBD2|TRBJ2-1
TGTGCCAGTTGGGGTCCCGGGGGGTACAGTGAGCAGTTCTTC
CASWGPGGYSEQFF
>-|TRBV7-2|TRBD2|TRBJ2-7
TGTGCCAGCAGCCCCACTAGCGGGAGCTCCTACGAGCAGTACTTC
CASSPTSGSSYEQYF
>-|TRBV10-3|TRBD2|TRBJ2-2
TGTGCCACCCTGAGCCCGGGACTAGCGGGAGGGCCGCGGACCGGGGAGCTGTTTTTT
CATLSPGLAGGPRTGELFF
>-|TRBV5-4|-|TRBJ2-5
TGTGCCAGCAGTTTTTCGGGGGGCCTCAAGGAGACCCAGTACTTC
CASSFSGGLKETQYF
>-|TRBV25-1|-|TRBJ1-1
TGTGCCAGCAGTGAATCGACATCTACCATAGAAGCTTTCTTT
CASSESTSTIEAFF
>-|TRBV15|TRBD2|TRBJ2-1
TGTGCCACCTCTTATCCTATGGGTGGACTAGCGGGATATGAGCAGTTCTTC
CATSYPMGGLAGYEQFF
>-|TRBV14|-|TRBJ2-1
TGTGCCAGCAGCCAAGCAGTCGGGTCAACCTACAATGAGCAGTTCTTC
CASSQAVGSTYNEQFF
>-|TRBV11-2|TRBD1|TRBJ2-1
TGTGCCAGCAGCTTACTACCAGGGGGACAGGGTTTGGAGCAGTTCTTC
CASSLLPGGQGLEQFF
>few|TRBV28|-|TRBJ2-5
TGTGCCACCCAGGGTCCGGGGACCCAGTACTTC
CATQGPGTQYF
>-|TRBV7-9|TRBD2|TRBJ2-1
TGTGCCAGCAGCCACGAAGGGAGGGAGTTCTTC
CASSHEGREFF
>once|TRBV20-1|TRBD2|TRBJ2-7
TGCAGTGCTAGTCTCTGGGGCGGGAGGTCCACCTACGAGCAGTACTTC
CSASLWGGRSTYEQYF